Below, 17 T cell receptor beta chains from the same sample are listed, as sequenced in a study of T-cell memory formation after mild COVID-19. MiXCR, run by TCRdb on the 5' RACE reads, gives a single entry per CDR3 protein. The table lists 500,000 to 650,000 distinct CDR3 sequences, roughly a fifth of them singletons. Input material: PBMCs or a T cell subset sorted from them (not recorded which). The receptors were gathered from an adult woman who had mild COVID-19 (a few samples of this study predate the infection). Cell type and time point are not known.

The chain combines TRBV19 with TRBJ1-2, with D tentatively TRBD1 (5 bases). The CDR3 has 14 amino acids. Germline loops: CDR1 LNHDA, CDR2 SQIVND (reference sequence). The V gene lost 6 bases and the J gene lost 8 bases, with 19 bases spanning the gap. CDR3 nucleotide sequence: TGTGCCAGTAGGGACCGGGACTTCACGGCCGGCTACACCTTC. Translated, it gives CASRDRDFTAGYTF.

This clonotype is deemed medium-sized (0.01 to 0.1%). The J gene is TRBJ2-7, the V gene TRBV15; D perhaps matches TRBD2 (5 bases). CDR3 length equals 14 residues. CDR1 is LNHNV, CDR2 YYDKDF, per germline (reference sequence). V was clipped by 0 bases and J by 3 bases, with 9 bases between them. In DNA, the CDR3 is TGTGCCACCAGCAGAGACCGGGGTAGCTACGAGCAGTACTTC. Translated: CATSRDRGSYEQYF.

The genes are TRBV29-1 and TRBJ2-7; D remains unclear. Germline values: CDR1 SQVTM, CDR2 ANQGSEA. This CDR3 is 10 amino acids long. Trimming cost V 7 bases and J 5 bases, with 9 bases left between them. DNA for the CDR3: TGCAGCGCTCCGACCCACGAGCAGTACTTC. Translated, it gives CSAPTHEQYF.

This clonotype was seen more than once but under ten times. This chain joins TRBV20-1 and TRBJ2-7; TRBD1 aligns across 7 bases. The CDR3 is made up of 14 amino acids. CDR1 and CDR2 from the germline V gene are DFQATT and SNEGSKA (reference sequence). The junction had 10 bases not matched to a gene; V was cut back by 6 bases and J by 2 bases. In DNA, the CDR3 is TGCAGTGCCGACCGGACAGGCGCAACCTACGAGCAGTACTTC. Protein sequence: CSADRTGATYEQYF.

This clonotype was seen a handful of times. This chain uses TRBV5-1 with TRBJ2-3; TRBD1 might be the D (6 bases). CDR1 and CDR2 from the germline V gene are SGHRS and YFSETQ. Trimming shortened V by 2 bases and J by 2 bases, and 12 bases separated the two germline ends. The CDR3 spans 15 residues. The CDR3 DNA follows: TGCGCCAGCAGCTTTTGGGGGCAAAACACAGATACGCAGTATTTT. Translation gives CASSFWGQNTDTQYF.

The rearrangement links TRBV4-3 to TRBJ2-1, with D maybe TRBD1 (5 bases). The germline V gene encodes CDR1 LGHNA and CDR2 YSLEER. This CDR3 is built from 15 residues. V was clipped by 3 bases and J by 4 bases, with 13 bases between them. The CDR3, as DNA: TGCGCCAGCAGCCAGTGGGGCGCGTCTTACAATGAGCAGTTCTTC. Translating it yields CASSQWGASYNEQFF.

In this sample, this clonotype turned up once. This chain joins TRBV9 and TRBJ2-1; 9 nucleotides line up with TRBD2. Germline CDR1 and CDR2: SGDLS and YYNGEE. The trim removed 3 bases at V and 6 bases at J, leaving 7 bases unmatched. There are 15 residues in the CDR3. The CDR3 bases are TGTGCCAGCAGCGCGTCTAGCGGGACCGGCAATGAGCAGTTCTTC. Encoded protein: CASSASSGTGNEQFF.

The V gene is TRBV24-1, the J gene TRBJ2-3, with D uncertain. This CDR3 comprises 13 residues. The V gene's germline CDR1 is KGHDR and CDR2 SFDVKD. Trimming cost V 1 base and J 7 bases, with 8 bases left between them. The CDR3 spells CATSDFGQHTQYF. CDR3 coding DNA: TGTGCCACCAGTGATTTTGGGCAGCATACGCAGTATTTT.

This clonotype has a count of ten or more. The rearrangement links TRBV7-2 to TRBJ2-1, with a weak D call TRBD2 (5 bases). Germline assignment: CDR1 SGHTA and CDR2 FQGNSA. Between the trimmed V and J ends, which lost 5 bases and 5 bases, there was a span of 7 bases. The length of the CDR3 is 12 residues. CDR3 DNA: TGTGCCAGCAGCAGGACTGACAATGAGCAGTTCTTC. The encoded protein is CASSRTDNEQFF.

The V call is TRBV5-1, the J call TRBJ2-3; TRBD1 is a possible D gene (5 bases). CDR3 length: 16 amino acids. Germline V gene lookup returns CDR1 SGHRS and CDR2 YFSETQ. V was cut by 2 bases and J by 0 bases, with 13 bases left in between. The CDR3 DNA sequence: TGCGCCAGCAGCTTCTGGGGCAGGATTAGCACAGATACGCAGTATTTT. This encodes CASSFWGRISTDTQYF.

The V call is TRBV7-3, the J call TRBJ2-6; TRBD1 aligns across 8 bases. The CDR3 sequence is 18 residues long. Germline CDR1 SGHTA, CDR2 FQGTGA. The trim removed 1 base at V and 0 bases at J, leaving 5 bases unmatched. Here the CDR3 reads CASSLKQGAFSGANVLTF. The CDR3 DNA follows: TGTGCCAGCAGCTTAAAGCAGGGGGCCTTCTCTGGGGCCAACGTCCTGACTTTC.

This clonotype was detected only a few times. The chain recombines TRBV18 with TRBJ2-1; D not certain. The CDR3 has 16 residues. V lost 5 bases to trimming and J lost 5 bases, with 19 bases between them. Germline V lookup: CDR1 KGHSH, CDR2 LQKENI. CDR3 residues: CASSSLPRPSNNEQFF. The CDR3 coding sequence is TGTGCCAGCTCAAGCCTCCCTCGCCCGTCCAACAATGAGCAGTTCTTC. The full variable domain, completed using reference TRBV18 and TRBJ2-1, is NAGVMQNPRHLVRRRGQEARLRCSPMKGHSHVYWYRQLPEEGLKFMVYLQKENIIDESGMPKERFSAEFPKEGPSILRIQQVVRGDSAAYFCASSSLPRPSNNEQFFGPGTRLTVL.

This chain connects TRBV24-1 to TRBJ2-1; the D is unclear. Germline assignment: CDR1 KGHDR and CDR2 SFDVKD. The length of the CDR3 is 13 residues. Deletions cut 7 bases from V and 2 bases from J, with 8 bases between. The CDR3 DNA reads as TGTGCCACCAGGGACGACCCCTACAATGAGCAGTTCTTC. Amino acid sequence: CATRDDPYNEQFF.

This clonotype was counted a few times. The V call is TRBV7-8, the J call TRBJ1-2; D gene unclear. Germline assignment: CDR1 SGHVS and CDR2 FQNEAQ. This CDR3 is 14 amino acids long. The germline V and J ends were trimmed by 1 base and 2 bases, with 8 bases remaining between them. The CDR3 coding sequence is TGTGCCAGCAGCTTAGAGCGAGGAAACTATGGCTACACCTTC. It specifies CASSLERGNYGYTF.

This chain uses TRBV9 with TRBJ2-7; 7 bases are a match to TRBD1. The germline V gene encodes CDR1 SGDLS and CDR2 YYNGEE. The CDR3 is 14 residues long. V lost 1 base, J lost 5 bases, and 6 bases stayed unmatched. The CDR3 coding sequence is TGTGCCAGCAGCGTATCGACAGGGACCAACGAGCAGTACTTC. The encoded protein is CASSVSTGTNEQYF.

The chain uses TRBV27 and TRBJ1-6; D is unresolved. Trimming stripped 2 bases from V and 8 bases from J, with 13 bases between. The CDR3 extends over 15 amino acids. Germline V gives CDR1 MNHEY, CDR2 SMNVEV (reference sequence). This CDR3 reads CASSLDPGFDSPLHF. The CDR3 bases are TGTGCCAGCAGTTTAGACCCAGGCTTTGATTCACCCCTCCACTTT.

V gene TRBV4-3 combines with J gene TRBJ2-5; 12 bases fit TRBD2. This CDR3 contains 14 residues. Per germline, CDR1 LGHNA and CDR2 YSLEER. The ends lost 4 bases at V and 4 bases at J; junction bases unmatched: 1. CDR3 bases: TGCGCCAGCAGCCCTAGCGGGAGGGTAGAGACCCAGTACTTC. Protein product: CASSPSGRVETQYF.